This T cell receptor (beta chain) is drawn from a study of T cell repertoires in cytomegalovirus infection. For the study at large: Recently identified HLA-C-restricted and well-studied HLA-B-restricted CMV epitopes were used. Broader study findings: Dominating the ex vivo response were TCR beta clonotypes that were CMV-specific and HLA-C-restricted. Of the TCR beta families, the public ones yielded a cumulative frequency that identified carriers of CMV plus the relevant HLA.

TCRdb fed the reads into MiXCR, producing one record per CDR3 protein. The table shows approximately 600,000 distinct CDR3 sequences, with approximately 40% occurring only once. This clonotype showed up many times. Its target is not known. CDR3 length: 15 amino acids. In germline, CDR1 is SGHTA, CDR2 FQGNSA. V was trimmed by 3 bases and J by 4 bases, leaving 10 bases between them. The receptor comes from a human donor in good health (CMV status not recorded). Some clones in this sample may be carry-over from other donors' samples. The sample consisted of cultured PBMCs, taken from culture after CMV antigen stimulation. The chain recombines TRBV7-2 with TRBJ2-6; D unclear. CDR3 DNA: TGTGCCAGCAGCTTTTCATGGGGAGGGGCCAACGTCCTGACTTTC. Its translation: CASSFSWGGANVLTF.